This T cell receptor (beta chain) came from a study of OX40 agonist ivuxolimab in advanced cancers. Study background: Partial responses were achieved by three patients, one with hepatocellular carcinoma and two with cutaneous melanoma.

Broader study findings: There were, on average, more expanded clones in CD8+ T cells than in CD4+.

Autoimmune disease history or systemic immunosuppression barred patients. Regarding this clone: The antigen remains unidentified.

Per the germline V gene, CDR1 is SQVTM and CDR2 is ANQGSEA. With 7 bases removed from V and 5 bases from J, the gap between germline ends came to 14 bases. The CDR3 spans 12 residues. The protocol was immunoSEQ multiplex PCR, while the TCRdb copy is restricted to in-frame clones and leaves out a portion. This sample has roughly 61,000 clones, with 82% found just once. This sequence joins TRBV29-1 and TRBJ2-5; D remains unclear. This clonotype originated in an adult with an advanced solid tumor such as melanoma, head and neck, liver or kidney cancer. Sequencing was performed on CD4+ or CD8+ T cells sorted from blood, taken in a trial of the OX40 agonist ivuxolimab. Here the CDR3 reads CSGFSPAETQYF. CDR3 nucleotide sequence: TGCAGCGGCTTCTCTCCCGCTGAGACCCAGTACTTC. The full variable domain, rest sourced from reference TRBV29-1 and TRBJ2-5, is SAVISQKPSRDICQRGTSLTIQCQVDSQVTMMFWYRQQPGQSLTLIATANQGSEATYESGFVIDKFPISRPNLTFSTLTVSNMSPEDSSIYLCSGFSPAETQYFGPGTRLLVL.